The clone carrying this T cell receptor beta chain was seen once. These data belong to a study of blood T cell repertoires in COVID-19. Study context: Samples of COVID-19 (acute and convalescent) were obtained from the United States, Italy and Spain. PBMCs, B-cell-depleted T cells, or T cells provided the cDNA or gDNA that made up the material.

The authors' processing: Estimation of nucleated cell counts relied on the amplification of reference gene primers. Some clones are missing from TCRdb's copy, which holds only in-frame ones; the method was immunoSEQ multiplex PCR. V, J and clone size are taken as reported in that table, and D and trimming were inferred from the DNA itself. The table records around 150,000 clones, 70% to 80% of them present only once. Germline loops: CDR1 MDHEN, CDR2 SYDVKM. The CDR3 has 13 residues. V was cut by 6 bases and J by 6 bases, with 12 bases left in between. This TCR derives from a woman between 45 and 65 years old with active or convalescent COVID-19. V is TRBV28 and J is TRBJ2-1; D possibly corresponds to TRBD1 (5 bases). Sequencing was performed on peripheral blood. In DNA, the CDR3 is TGTGCCAGCAGCCTAGGGGTCCCCAATGAGCAGTTCTTC. This translates into CASSLGVPNEQFF.